The TCR beta chain under discussion was sequenced for a study of T cell responses to AZD1222 COVID-19 vaccine (dated by TCRdb to the early 2020s). Regarding the study in general: AZD1222 recipients with second doses at about 4 weeks or about 12 weeks were pooled, because spike-specific TCR depth and breadth did not differ between schedules. TCR sequencing covered 230 to 250 trial participants: 200 to 220 given two doses of AZD1222 and about 26 given two doses of MenACWY control vaccine. Trial participants were enrolled into age subgroups of 18-55, 56-69 and 70-plus years, which contained approximately 150, 30 and 60 TCR-sequenced participants, respectively.

Points on this clone: There is no known antigen for this receptor. Base-call qualities are not available, and no considerably larger clone is one nucleotide away.

The CDR3 regions of human TCRbeta chains were subjected to immunosequencing. The published analysis was carried out like this. TCRs in the repertoires were compared against a reference library of SARS-CoV-2-specific TCRs that had been generated with the MIRA antigen-specificity platform. Breadth was defined as the fraction of unique TCRs that were SARS-CoV-2-associated, and depth was defined as the fraction of total T cells that were SARS-CoV-2-associated. Using the MIRA data, each spike-specific TCR was mapped to the spike region that the TCR reacts to and placed in a CD4 or CD8 class. Log10-transformed breadth and depth values were compared by one-way ANOVA with Sidak's multiple comparisons tests. This is the immuneACCESS table as TCRdb keeps it, with only in-frame sequences that have V and J called. A part of the clones is gone; compared with another copy, unresolved V genes explain less than half, and the rest is unexplained. The V and J calls and clone size come from that table; D and trimming were worked out from the DNA. For this sample there are about 170,000 clones; about nine tenths appear just once. The ten top clones hold approximately 3% of the sample.

After removal of 6 bases from V and 3 bases from J, the junction retains 7 bases not matched to a gene. According to the germline V gene, CDR1 reads ENHRY and CDR2 reads SYGVKD. Its CDR3 holds 16 amino acids, cysteine through phenylalanine. The retained sequence is limited to the CDR3, 48 bases, with the frame set at the first base. What the time point label conveys for this sample: baseline before first vaccination. Vaccinee samples were obtained from the UK trials COV001 and COV002, which included a single-blind randomized controlled phase 2/3 trial of AZD1222 (ChAdOx1 nCoV-19) in healthy adults. Trial participant PBMC samples were collected at day 0 and day 28 after the second dose for TCRbeta chain sequencing. Findings and caveats that apply to the study as a whole: The 56-69-year group was small, and its depth increase did not reach significance, likely because of low power. The whole spike protein was spanned by vaccine-associated CD4 TCRs, and dominant responses were seen in regions 160-218 and 743-854. Because no samples from the day 14 peak response were available, repertoires could be characterized only after the peak T cell response. Reportedly, close to half of the unique spike-specific TCRs recognized epitopes lying outside the regions that are mutated in the B.1.351 and B.1.1.7 variants. Spike-specific TCR breadth and depth rose significantly after two AZD1222 doses compared with day 0 and with MenACWY recipients. Only 5 to 7 AZD1222 recipients were SARS-CoV-2 seropositive at baseline, limiting conclusions about previously exposed vaccinees. Most participants were white British and females outnumbered males, and the authors suggested that clonal diversity may have been underestimated.

Sequenced material: peripheral blood, taken on day 0 of AZD1222 vaccination. This receptor was obtained from an adult in good health. The rearranged chain carries TRBV10-3 and TRBJ2-5; 13 of the junction bases match TRBD2. The CDR3 loop reads CAISPRGTSGEETQYF. The DNA is as follows: TGTGCCATCAGCCCCCGAGGGACTAGCGGGGAAGAGACCCAGTACTTC.